Listed below are T cell receptor beta chains from one sample, sequenced in a study of blood T cells in healthy people across ages. TCRdb analysed the 5' RACE reads with MiXCR anew, one entry per CDR3 protein. The sample records some 860,000 distinct CDR3 sequences, more than 50% being singletons. Sequenced material: blood. Source of these receptors: a man aged 35 to 55 in good health. Both conserved end residues are part of each CDR3. The D gene is left open where the match is weak. For some rows the clone size is stated as once, few or many, or as a class when expanded; others skip it.

>NA|NA|TRBJ2-7|TRBV6-1
CASDPGLSTGPYKQYF
TGTGCCAGCGACCCGGGACTTAGCACAGGGCCCTACAAGCAGTACTTC
>NA|once|TRBJ2-5|TRBV27
CATWGETQYF
TGTGCCACGTGGGGGGAGACCCAGTACTTC
>TRBD1|few|TRBJ1-4|TRBV7-2
CASSPGQGPHEKLFF
TGTGCCAGCAGCCCGGGACAGGGACCCCATGAAAAACTGTTTTTT
>TRBD1|NA|TRBJ1-4|TRBV29-1
CSVGTGGAYEKLFF
TGCAGCGTCGGGACAGGGGGCGCATATGAAAAACTGTTTTTT
>NA|NA|TRBJ1-5|TRBV4-1
CASSQVEPGGNQPQHF
TGCGCCAGCAGCCAAGTTGAGCCGGGTGGCAATCAGCCCCAGCATTTT
>NA|NA|TRBJ2-7|TRBV11-3
CVSSLATYNEQYF
TGTGTCAGCAGCCTAGCCACCTACAATGAGCAGTACTTC
>NA|NA|TRBJ2-7|TRBV29-1
CSVGSMGSGEQYF
TGCAGCGTTGGCTCGATGGGATCGGGCGAGCAGTACTTC
>NA|NA|TRBJ2-1|TRBV7-6
CASSLDRAGEQFF
TGTGCCAGCAGCTTAGACAGGGCGGGTGAGCAGTTCTTC
>TRBD2|NA|TRBJ2-1|TRBV18
CASSPTSGLAGDFYNEQFF
TGTGCCAGCTCACCCACCTCGGGACTAGCGGGAGACTTCTACAATGAGCAGTTCTTC
>TRBD1|NA|TRBJ2-3|TRBV12-3/TRBV12-4
CASRYGTGVLDTQYF
TGTGCCAGCAGATACGGGACAGGGGTTTTGGATACGCAGTATTTT
>NA|few|TRBJ2-7|TRBV28
CASSNYYEQYF
TGTGCCAGCAGTAATTACTACGAGCAGTACTTC
>TRBD1|once|TRBJ2-7|TRBV6-2/TRBV6-3
CASRPDRGWSYEQYF
TGTGCCAGCAGGCCAGACAGGGGCTGGTCCTACGAGCAGTACTTC
>NA|NA|TRBJ2-5|TRBV29-1
CSVMTGGGETQYF
TGCAGCGTCATGACAGGTGGGGGAGAGACCCAGTACTTC
>NA|NA|TRBJ2-7|TRBV29-1
CSVSSRSQGTYEQYF
TGCAGCGTGAGTTCTCGGTCACAGGGCACCTACGAGCAGTACTTC
>NA|few|TRBJ1-2|TRBV20-1
CSARGLGTATNGYTF
TGCAGTGCTAGAGGGCTGGGAACCGCGACCAATGGCTACACCTTC
>NA|few|TRBJ2-7|TRBV7-8
CASSSVVGRNTFLYEQYF
TGTGCCAGCAGCTCAGTAGTAGGTCGAAACACTTTCCTGTACGAGCAGTACTTC
>NA|few|TRBJ1-5|TRBV12-3/TRBV12-4
CASSLTGNNQPQHF
TGTGCCAGCAGTTTAACGGGGAATAATCAGCCCCAGCATTTT
>NA|NA|TRBJ2-3|TRBV7-9
CASSRSSGTQYF
TGTGCCAGCAGCCGGAGCAGCGGAACGCAGTATTTT
>TRBD1|NA|TRBJ1-1|TRBV20-1
CSALQGALSEAFF
TGCAGTGCTTTACAGGGGGCGCTCAGTGAAGCTTTCTTT
>NA|NA|TRBJ2-1|TRBV12-3/TRBV12-4
CASSSVGTSQFF
TGTGCCAGCAGTTCCGTCGGGACTTCCCAGTTCTTC
>NA|few|TRBJ2-5|TRBV20-1
CSARDGVGMIKETQYF
TGCAGTGCTAGAGATGGAGTGGGGATGATTAAAGAGACCCAGTACTTC
>NA|few|TRBJ2-6|TRBV25-1
CASSATSGNVLTF
TGTGCCAGCAGCGCGACTTCGGGCAACGTCCTGACTTTC
>NA|few|TRBJ2-5|TRBV9
CASSVGRGQETQYF
TGTGCCAGCAGTGTCGGTAGGGGGCAAGAGACCCAGTACTTC
>TRBD1|NA|TRBJ2-7|TRBV5-1
CASSLAGQGGYF
TGCGCCAGCAGCTTGGCCGGACAGGGAGGGTACTTC
>TRBD1|NA|TRBJ1-4|TRBV28
CASRGQGKEKLFF
TGTGCCAGCAGAGGACAGGGAAAAGAAAAACTGTTTTTT
>NA|NA|TRBJ2-5|TRBV6-5
CASSGGGPQETRYF
TGTGCCAGCAGTGGGGGCGGCCCTCAAGAGACCCGGTACTTC
>NA|NA|TRBJ2-1|TRBV5-1
CASYPAGYNEQFF
TGCGCCAGCTACCCAGCGGGCTACAATGAGCAGTTCTTC
>TRBD2|few|TRBJ2-1|TRBV12-3/TRBV12-4
CASSKLAGYSYNEQFF
TGTGCCAGCAGTAAACTAGCGGGATACTCCTACAATGAGCAGTTCTTC
>TRBD2|few|TRBJ2-3|TRBV9
CASSASGNHGGTDTQYF
TGTGCCAGCAGCGCAAGCGGGAACCACGGGGGCACAGATACGCAGTATTTT
>TRBD1|NA|TRBJ2-5|TRBV5-1
CASSLVRGLQETQYF
TGCGCCAGCAGCTTGGTCAGGGGGCTACAAGAGACCCAGTACTTC
>NA|few|TRBJ2-7|TRBV12-5
CASGLGDEQYF
TGTGCTAGTGGTTTGGGAGACGAGCAGTACTTC
>TRBD1|NA|TRBJ1-1|TRBV28
CASSPPTGKYTEAFF
TGTGCCAGCAGCCCTCCGACAGGGAAGTACACTGAAGCTTTCTTT
>TRBD2|few|TRBJ2-3|TRBV25-1
CASSDHSGGWDTQYF
TGTGCCAGCAGTGACCATAGCGGGGGTTGGGATACGCAGTATTTT
>NA|NA|TRBJ1-6|TRBV2
CASSGGTVDASPPHF
TGTGCCAGCAGTGGGGGGACGGTGGACGCTTCACCCCCCCACTTT
>NA|NA|TRBJ2-1|TRBV28
CASTLIQVGDNEQFF
TGTGCCAGCACATTAATTCAAGTAGGGGACAATGAGCAGTTCTTC